Detailed here is one TCR beta chain. As yet, its antigen is unknown. The sample is drawn from a study of early stage breast cancer tumors. The wider study: Around 10-fold was the mean read coverage per sample.

The study's findings and limits: In 14 of 16 patients, blood comparison separated tumor from normal breast.

Data came from immunoSEQ multiplex PCR; TCRdb stores just in-frame clones and leaves some out. The table records roughly 5,400 clones, 64% of them present only once. The V gene lost 6 bases and the J gene lost 4 bases, with 19 bases spanning the gap. CDR3 length: 16 amino acids. Germline V gene lookup returns CDR1 MDHEN and CDR2 SYDVKM. This chain connects TRBV28 to TRBJ1-3, with D uncertain. The material sequenced was breast tumor tissue. This clonotype originated in a person in their fifties with breast cancer. CDR3 loop: CASSLWEEGSGNTIYF. The CDR3 nucleotides read TGTGCCAGCAGCCTTTGGGAGGAGGGATCCGGAAACACCATATATTTT. The whole variable domain, remainder taken from reference TRBV28 and TRBJ1-3, is DVKVTQSSRYLVKRTGEKVFLECVQDMDHENMFWYRQDPGLGLRLIYFSYDVKMKEKGDIPEGYSVSREKKERFSLILESASTNQTSMYLCASSLWEEGSGNTIYFGEGSWLTVV.